The TCR beta chain under discussion was sequenced for a study of blood T cell repertoires in COVID-19. Overall study: The origin of the acute and convalescent COVID-19 samples was the United States, Italy and Spain. From T cells, B-cell-depleted T cells, or PBMCs came the material, which was cDNA or gDNA.

In the authors' workflow: The assay estimated nucleated cells by amplifying reference gene primers. This table comes from immunoSEQ multiplex PCR, and its TCRdb copy is limited to in-frame clones, with some not included. That table gives V, J and clone size, and the DNA gave D and trimming. The sample includes 55,000 to 75,000 clones, around 79% of them seen just once. The CDR3 totals 14 residues. Germline CDR1 reads SQVTM; CDR2 reads ANQGSEA. V lost 7 bases to trimming and J lost 7 bases; unmatched junction nucleotides: 10. Sequenced material: peripheral blood. The V and J genes are TRBV29-1 and TRBJ2-7, with TRBD2 matching 13 bases. This TCR derives from a man between 60 and 75 years old with acute or convalescent COVID-19. CDR3 loop: CSAKGLAGRGEQYF. As DNA, the CDR3 is TGCAGCGCCAAGGGACTAGCGGGACGCGGGGAGCAGTACTTC.